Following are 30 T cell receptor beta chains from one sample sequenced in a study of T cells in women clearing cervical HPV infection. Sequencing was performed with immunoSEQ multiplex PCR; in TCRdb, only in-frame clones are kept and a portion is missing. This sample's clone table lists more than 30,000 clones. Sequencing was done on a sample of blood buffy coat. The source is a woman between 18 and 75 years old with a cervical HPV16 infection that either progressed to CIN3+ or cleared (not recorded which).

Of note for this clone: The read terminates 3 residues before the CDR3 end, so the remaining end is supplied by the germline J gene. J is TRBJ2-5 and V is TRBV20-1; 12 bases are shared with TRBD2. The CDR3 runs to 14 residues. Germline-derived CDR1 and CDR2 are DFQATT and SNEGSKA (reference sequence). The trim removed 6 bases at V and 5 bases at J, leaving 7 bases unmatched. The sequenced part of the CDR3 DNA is TGCAGTGCAGCACTAGCGGGGGGCGGTGAGACC. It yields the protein CSAALAGGGET. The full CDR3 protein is CSAALAGGGETQYF.

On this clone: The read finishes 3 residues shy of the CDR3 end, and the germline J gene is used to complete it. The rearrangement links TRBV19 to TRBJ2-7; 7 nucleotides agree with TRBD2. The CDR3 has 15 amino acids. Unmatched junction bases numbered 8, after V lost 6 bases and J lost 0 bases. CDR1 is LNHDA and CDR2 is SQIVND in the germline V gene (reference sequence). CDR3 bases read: TGTGCCAGTAGCCCCACTAGCGCCGCCTCCTACGAG. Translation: CASSPTSAASYE. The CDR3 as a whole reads CASSPTSAASYEQYF.

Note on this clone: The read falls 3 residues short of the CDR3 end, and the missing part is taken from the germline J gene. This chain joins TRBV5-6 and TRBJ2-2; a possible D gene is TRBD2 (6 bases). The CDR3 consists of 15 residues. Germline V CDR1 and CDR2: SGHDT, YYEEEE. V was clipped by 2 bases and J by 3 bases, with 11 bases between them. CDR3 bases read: TGTGCCAGCAGCTTTTGGGGGGTTGACACCGGGGAG. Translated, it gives CASSFWGVDTGE. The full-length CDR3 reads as CASSFWGVDTGELFF.

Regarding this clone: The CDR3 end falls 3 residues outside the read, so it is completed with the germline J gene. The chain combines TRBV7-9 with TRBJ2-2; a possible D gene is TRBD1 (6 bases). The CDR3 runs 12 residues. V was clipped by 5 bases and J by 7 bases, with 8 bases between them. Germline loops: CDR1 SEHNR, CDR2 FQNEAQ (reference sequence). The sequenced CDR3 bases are TGTGCCAGCAGCCGGGACAACGGGGAG. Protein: CASSRDNGE. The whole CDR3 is CASSRDNGELFF.

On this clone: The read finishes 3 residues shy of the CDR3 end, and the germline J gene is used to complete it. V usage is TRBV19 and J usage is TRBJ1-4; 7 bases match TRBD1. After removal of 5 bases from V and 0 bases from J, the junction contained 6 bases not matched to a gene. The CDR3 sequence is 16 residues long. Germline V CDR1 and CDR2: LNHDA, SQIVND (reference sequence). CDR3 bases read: TGTGCCAGTAGTTGGGACAGAATTGCAACTAATGAAAAA. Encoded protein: CASSWDRIATNEK. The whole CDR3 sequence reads CASSWDRIATNEKLFF. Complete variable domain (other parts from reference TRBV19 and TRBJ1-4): DGGITQSPKYLFRKEGQNVTLSCEQNLNHDAMYWYRQDPGQGLRLIYYSQIVNDFQKGDIAEGYSVSREKKESFPLTVTSAQKNPTAFYLCASSWDRIATNEKLFFGSGTQLSVL.

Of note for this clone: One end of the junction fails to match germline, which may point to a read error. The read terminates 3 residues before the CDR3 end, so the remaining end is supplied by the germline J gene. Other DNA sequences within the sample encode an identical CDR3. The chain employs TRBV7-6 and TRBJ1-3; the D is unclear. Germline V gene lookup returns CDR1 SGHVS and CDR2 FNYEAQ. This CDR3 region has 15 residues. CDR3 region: CASSLSGPSGNTIYF. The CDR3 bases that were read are TGTGCCAGCAGCTTAAGCGGGCCCTCTGGAAACACT.

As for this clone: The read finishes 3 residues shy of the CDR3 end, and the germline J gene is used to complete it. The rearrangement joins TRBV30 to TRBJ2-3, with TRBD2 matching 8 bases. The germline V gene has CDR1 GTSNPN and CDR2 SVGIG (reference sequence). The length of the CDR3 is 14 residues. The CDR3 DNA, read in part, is TGTGCCTGGAGTGCTGGACTAGCAGGGGAGACG. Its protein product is CAWSAGLAGET. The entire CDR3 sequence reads CAWSAGLAGETQYF.

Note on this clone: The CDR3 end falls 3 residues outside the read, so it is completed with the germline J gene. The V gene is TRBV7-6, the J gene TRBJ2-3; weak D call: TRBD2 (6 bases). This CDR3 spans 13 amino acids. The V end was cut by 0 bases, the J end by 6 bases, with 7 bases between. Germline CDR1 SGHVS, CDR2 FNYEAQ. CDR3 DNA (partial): TGTGCCAGCAGCTTAGCGCTAGCGGATACG. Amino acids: CASSLALADT. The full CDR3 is CASSLALADTQYF.

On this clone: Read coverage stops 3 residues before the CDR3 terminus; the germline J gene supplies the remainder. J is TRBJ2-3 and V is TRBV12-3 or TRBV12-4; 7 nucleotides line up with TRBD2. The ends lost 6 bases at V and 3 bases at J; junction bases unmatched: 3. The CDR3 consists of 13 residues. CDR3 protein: CASRSRGTDTQYF. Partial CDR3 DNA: TGTGCCAGCAGGTCGCGGGGGACAGATACG.

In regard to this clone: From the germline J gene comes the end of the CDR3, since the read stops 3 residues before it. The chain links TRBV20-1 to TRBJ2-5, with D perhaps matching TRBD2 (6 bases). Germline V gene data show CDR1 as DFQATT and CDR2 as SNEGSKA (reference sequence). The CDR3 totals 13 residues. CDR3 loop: CSAGAGIVDTQYF. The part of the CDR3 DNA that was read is TGCAGTGCAGGAGCGGGTATTGTGGATACC.

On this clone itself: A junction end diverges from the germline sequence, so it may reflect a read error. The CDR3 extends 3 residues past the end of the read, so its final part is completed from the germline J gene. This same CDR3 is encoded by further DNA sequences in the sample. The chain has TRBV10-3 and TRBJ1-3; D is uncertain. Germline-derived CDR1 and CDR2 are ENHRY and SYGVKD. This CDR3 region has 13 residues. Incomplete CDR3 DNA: TGTGCCACTTCGAGTGGTGTGGCAAACACA. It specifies CATSSGVANT. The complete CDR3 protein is CATSSGVANTIYF.

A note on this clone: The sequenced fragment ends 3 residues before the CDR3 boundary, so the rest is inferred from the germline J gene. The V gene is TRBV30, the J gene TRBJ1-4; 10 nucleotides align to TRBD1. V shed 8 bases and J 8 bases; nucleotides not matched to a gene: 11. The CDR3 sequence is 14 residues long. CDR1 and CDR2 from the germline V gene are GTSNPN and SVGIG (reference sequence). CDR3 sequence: CASAGTGVGEKLFF. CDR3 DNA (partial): TGTGCCAGTGCCGGGACAGGGGTGGGCGAAAAA.

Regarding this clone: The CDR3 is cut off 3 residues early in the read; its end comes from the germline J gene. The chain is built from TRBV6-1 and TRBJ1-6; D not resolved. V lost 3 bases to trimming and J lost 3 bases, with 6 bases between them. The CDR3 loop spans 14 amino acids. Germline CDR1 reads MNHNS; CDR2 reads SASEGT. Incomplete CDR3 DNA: TGTGCCAGCAGTGACCAGAGCTATAATTCACCC. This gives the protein CASSDQSYNSP. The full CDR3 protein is CASSDQSYNSPLHF.

The sequenced part of the CDR3 DNA is TGCGCCAGCAGCTTGGCCCAGATTGAGGGGGTCGAG. Its translation: CASSLAQIEGVE. The CDR3 as a whole reads CASSLAQIEGVEQYF. This chain links TRBV5-1 with TRBJ2-7; TRBD1 might be the D (6 bases). The read ends 3 residues shy of where the CDR3 ends; the end is completed using the germline J gene. Deletions cut 0 bases from V and 6 bases from J, with 16 bases between. The CDR3 spans 15 residues. The germline gives CDR1 SGHRS, CDR2 YFSETQ.

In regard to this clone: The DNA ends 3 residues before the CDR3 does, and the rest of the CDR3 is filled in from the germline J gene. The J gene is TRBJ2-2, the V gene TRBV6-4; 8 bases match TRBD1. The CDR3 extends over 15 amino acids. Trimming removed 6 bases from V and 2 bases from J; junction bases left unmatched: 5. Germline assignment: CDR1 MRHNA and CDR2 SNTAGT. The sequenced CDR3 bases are TGTGCCAGCAGACCCGACAGGGGAAACACCGGGGAG. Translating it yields CASRPDRGNTGE. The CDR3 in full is CASRPDRGNTGELFF.

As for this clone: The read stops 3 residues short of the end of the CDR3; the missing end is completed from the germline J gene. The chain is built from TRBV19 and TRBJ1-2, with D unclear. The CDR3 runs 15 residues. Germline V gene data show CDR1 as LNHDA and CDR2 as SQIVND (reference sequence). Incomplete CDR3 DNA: TGTGCCAGTAGTATAAAACGTGGTCTATTCAATGAC. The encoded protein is CASSIKRGLFND. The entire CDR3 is CASSIKRGLFNDYTF.

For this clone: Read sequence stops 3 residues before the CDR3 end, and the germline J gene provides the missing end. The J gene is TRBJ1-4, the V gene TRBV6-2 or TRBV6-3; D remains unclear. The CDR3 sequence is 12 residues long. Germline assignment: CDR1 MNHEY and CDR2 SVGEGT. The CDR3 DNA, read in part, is TGTGCCAGCAGACGCAACATGTCACCA. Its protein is CASRRNMSP. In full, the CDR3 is CASRRNMSPLFF.

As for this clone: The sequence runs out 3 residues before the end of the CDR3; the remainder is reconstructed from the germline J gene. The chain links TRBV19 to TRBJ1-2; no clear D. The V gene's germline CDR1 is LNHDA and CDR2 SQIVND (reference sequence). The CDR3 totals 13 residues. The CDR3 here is CASSPDYYNDYTF. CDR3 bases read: TGTGCCAGTAGTCCAGACTATTACAATGAC.

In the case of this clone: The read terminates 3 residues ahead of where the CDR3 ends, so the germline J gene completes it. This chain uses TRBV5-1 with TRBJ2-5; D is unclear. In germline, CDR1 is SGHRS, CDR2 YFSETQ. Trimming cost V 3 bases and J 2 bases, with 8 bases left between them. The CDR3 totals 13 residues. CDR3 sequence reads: CASSSDRQETQYF. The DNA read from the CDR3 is TGCGCCAGCAGCTCAGATCGACAAGAGACC. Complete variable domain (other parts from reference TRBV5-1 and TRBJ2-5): KAGVTQTPRYLIKTRGQQVTLSCSPISGHRSVSWYQQTPGQGLQFLFEYFSETQRNKGNFPGRFSGRQFSNSRSEMNVSTLELGDSALYLCASSSDRQETQYFGPGTRLLVL.

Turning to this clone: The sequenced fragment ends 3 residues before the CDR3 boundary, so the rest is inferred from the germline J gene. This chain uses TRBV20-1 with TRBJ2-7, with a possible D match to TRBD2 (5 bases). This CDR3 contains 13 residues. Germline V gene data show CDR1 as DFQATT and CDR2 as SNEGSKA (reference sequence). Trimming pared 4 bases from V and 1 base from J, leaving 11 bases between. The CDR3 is CSAMEDFSYEQYF. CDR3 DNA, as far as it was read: TGCAGTGCTATGGAGGACTTTTCCTACGAG.

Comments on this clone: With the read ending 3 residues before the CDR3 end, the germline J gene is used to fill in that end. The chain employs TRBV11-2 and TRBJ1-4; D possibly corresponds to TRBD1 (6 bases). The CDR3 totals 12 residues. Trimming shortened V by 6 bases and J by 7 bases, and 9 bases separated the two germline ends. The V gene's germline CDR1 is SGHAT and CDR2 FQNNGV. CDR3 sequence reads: CASRGGGEKLFF. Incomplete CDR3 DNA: TGTGCCAGCAGAGGGGGGGGTGAAAAA.

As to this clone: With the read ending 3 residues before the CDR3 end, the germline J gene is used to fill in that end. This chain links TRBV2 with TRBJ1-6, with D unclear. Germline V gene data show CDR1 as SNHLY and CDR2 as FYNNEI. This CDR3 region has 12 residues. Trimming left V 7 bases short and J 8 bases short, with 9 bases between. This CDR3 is CASILSDSPLHF. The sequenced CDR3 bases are TGTGCCAGCATACTATCAGATTCACCC.

Partial CDR3 DNA: TGTGCCATCGGGACGCAGGGGGATCAGCCG. Its protein is CAIGTQGDQP. The complete CDR3 reads CAIGTQGDQPQYF. The chain has TRBV10-3 and TRBJ2-3; TRBD1 matches at 7 bases. The CDR3 end falls 3 residues outside the read, so it is completed with the germline J gene. There are 13 residues in the CDR3. The V gene's germline CDR1 is ENHRY and CDR2 SYGVKD.

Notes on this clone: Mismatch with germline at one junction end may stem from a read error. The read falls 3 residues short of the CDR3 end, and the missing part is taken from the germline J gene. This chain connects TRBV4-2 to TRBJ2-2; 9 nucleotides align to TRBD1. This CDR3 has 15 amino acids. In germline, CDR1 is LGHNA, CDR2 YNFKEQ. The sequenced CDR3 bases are TGCGCCAGCAGCGCCCGGACAGGGGACACCGGGGAG. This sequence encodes CASSARTGDTGE. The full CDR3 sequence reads CASSARTGDTGELFF.

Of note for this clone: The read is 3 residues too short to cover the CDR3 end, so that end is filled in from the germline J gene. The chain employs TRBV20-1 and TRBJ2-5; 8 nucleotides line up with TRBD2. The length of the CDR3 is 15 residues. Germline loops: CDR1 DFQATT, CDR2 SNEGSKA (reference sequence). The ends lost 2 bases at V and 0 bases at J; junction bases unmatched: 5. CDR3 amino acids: CSARRAGADQETQYF. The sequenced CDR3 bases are TGCAGTGCTAGAAGAGCGGGAGCCGACCAAGAGACC.

The CDR3 region is CASSWSAREYSGANVLTF. Incomplete CDR3 DNA: TGTGCCAGCAGTTGGTCAGCCAGGGAGTACTCTGGGGCCAACGTC. The J gene is TRBJ2-6, the V gene TRBV2; D may correspond to TRBD1 or TRBD2 (5 bases each). The sequence runs out 3 residues before the end of the CDR3; the remainder is reconstructed from the germline J gene. Germline V gene data show CDR1 as SNHLY and CDR2 as FYNNEI. CDR3 length: 18 amino acids. The V end lost 5 bases, the J end lost 0 bases, and 17 bases lay between the germline ends.

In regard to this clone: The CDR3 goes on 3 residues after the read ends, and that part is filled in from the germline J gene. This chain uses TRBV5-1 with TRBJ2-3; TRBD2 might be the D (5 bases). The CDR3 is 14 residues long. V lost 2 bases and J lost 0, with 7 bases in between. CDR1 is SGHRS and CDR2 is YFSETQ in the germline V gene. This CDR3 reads CASSLAESTDTQYF. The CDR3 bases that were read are TGCGCCAGCAGCTTAGCGGAGAGCACAGATACG.

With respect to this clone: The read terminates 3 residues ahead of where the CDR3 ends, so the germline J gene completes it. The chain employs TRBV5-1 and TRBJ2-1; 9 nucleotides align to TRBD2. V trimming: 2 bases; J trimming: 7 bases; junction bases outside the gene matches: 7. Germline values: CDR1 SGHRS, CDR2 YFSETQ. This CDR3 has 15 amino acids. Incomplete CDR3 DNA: TGCGCCAGCAGCTTCGTAGCGGGAGCGGATAATGAG. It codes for CASSFVAGADNE. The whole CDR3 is CASSFVAGADNEQFF.

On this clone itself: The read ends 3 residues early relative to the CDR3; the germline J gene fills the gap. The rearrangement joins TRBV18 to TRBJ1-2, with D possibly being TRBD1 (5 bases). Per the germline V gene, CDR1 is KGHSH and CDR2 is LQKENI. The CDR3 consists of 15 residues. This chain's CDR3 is CASSPPAGGSDTYTF. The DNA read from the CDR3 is TGTGCCAGCTCACCACCAGCGGGGGGATCAGATACC. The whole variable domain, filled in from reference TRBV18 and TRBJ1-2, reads NAGVMQNPRHLVRRRGQEARLRCSPMKGHSHVYWYRQLPEEGLKFMVYLQKENIIDESGMPKERFSAEFPKEGPSILRIQQVVRGDSAAYFCASSPPAGGSDTYTFGSGTRLTVV.

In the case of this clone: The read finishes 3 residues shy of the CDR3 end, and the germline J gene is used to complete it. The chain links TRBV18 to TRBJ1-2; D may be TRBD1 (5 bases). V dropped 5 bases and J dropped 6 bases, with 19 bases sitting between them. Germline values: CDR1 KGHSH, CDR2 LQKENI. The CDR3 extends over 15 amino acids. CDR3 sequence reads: CASSVKKTDYDGYTF. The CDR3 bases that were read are TGTGCCAGCTCAGTAAAAAAGACAGATTATGATGGC.